These 21 T cell receptor beta chains originate from one sample sequenced in a study of T cell responses to AZD1222 COVID-19 vaccine. The assay was immunoSEQ multiplex PCR, and TCRdb's table has in-frame clones only and misses some. The top ten clones hold about 4.3% of a sample with around 150,000 clones, 88% of them seen once. The material sequenced was peripheral blood, taken 28 days after the second AZD1222 dose. These receptors all stem from an adult who received the AZD1222 COVID-19 vaccine.

The J gene is TRBJ1-5, the V gene TRBV24-1; D not certain. CDR1 KGHDR and CDR2 SFDVKD come from the germline V gene. The CDR3 has 13 residues. Trimming removed 5 bases from V and 4 bases from J, with 8 bases in between. The CDR3 region is CATSADGNQPQHF. The CDR3 DNA is TGTGCCACCAGTGCCGACGGGAATCAGCCCCAGCATTTT.

V and J are TRBV6-2 or TRBV6-3 and TRBJ2-1, with TRBD2 as a possible D gene (6 bases). V lost 1 base, J lost 5 bases, and 9 bases lay in between. The CDR3 spans 14 residues. Looked up from germline, CDR1 is MNHEY and CDR2 is SVGEGT. This CDR3 reads CASSYWGEHNEQFF. The CDR3 nucleotides are TGTGCCAGCAGTTACTGGGGGGAGCACAATGAGCAGTTCTTC.

This rearrangement joins TRBV7-9 to TRBJ2-3; 9 positions match TRBD2. The CDR3 contains 15 residues. CDR1 is SEHNR, CDR2 FQNEAQ, per germline (reference sequence). After removal of 0 bases from V and 6 bases from J, the junction contained 4 bases not matched to a gene. CDR3 protein: CASSLALTSGDTQYF. The CDR3 nucleotides read TGTGCCAGCAGCTTAGCGCTCACTAGCGGGGATACGCAGTATTTT.

This clone showed up just once. This chain connects TRBV6-2 or TRBV6-3 to TRBJ1-1; D may be TRBD1 (6 bases). Germline CDR1 and CDR2: MNHEY and SVGEGT. V was pared by 2 bases and J by 11 bases, with 9 bases between. The CDR3 is made up of 11 amino acids. CDR3 in amino acids: CASSYGTYAFF. DNA for the CDR3: TGTGCCAGCAGTTACGGGACATACGCTTTCTTT.

J is TRBJ1-4 and V is TRBV6-5; D gene ambiguous. V lost 6 bases and J lost 8, with 13 bases in between. From germline, CDR1 is MNHEY and CDR2 SVGAGI. The CDR3 extends over 13 amino acids. In nucleotides, the CDR3 is TGTGCCAGCAGAAGATCCCAAGGAGAAAAACTGTTTTTT. This codes for CASRRSQGEKLFF.

Here the CDR3 reads CASRLDPSYEQYF. CDR3 nucleotides: TGTGCCAGCCGACTCGACCCGTCCTACGAGCAGTACTTC. The gene calls are TRBV6-5 and TRBJ2-7; D is unresolved. Germline CDR1 reads MNHEY; CDR2 reads SVGAGI. V dropped 8 bases and J dropped 1 base, with 12 bases sitting between them. The CDR3 sequence is 13 residues long.

This chain uses TRBV9 with TRBJ1-5; possibly TRBD1 for D (6 bases). V was clipped by 3 bases and J by 3 bases, with 13 bases between them. The germline gives CDR1 SGDLS, CDR2 YYNGEE. The CDR3 spans 15 residues. The CDR3 is CASSASGVDNQPQHF. CDR3 DNA: TGTGCCAGCAGCGCGTCAGGGGTGGACAATCAGCCCCAGCATTTT.

The chain employs TRBV9 and TRBJ1-5; D is ambiguous. The CDR3 has 14 residues. V was pared by 4 bases and J by 5 bases, with 13 bases between. Per the germline V gene, CDR1 is SGDLS and CDR2 is YYNGEE. This CDR3 reads CASSSPGADQPQHF. As DNA, the CDR3 is TGTGCCAGCAGCTCCCCAGGTGCGGATCAGCCCCAGCATTTT.

This sequence joins TRBV5-1 and TRBJ1-3; tentative D call: TRBD1 (5 bases). Trimming pared 1 base from V and 0 bases from J, leaving 8 bases between. CDR1 and CDR2 from the germline V gene are SGHRS and YFSETQ. The CDR3 has 15 residues. CDR3 bases: TGCGCCAGCAGCTTGACGGACAACTCTGGAAACACCATATATTTT. Its translation: CASSLTDNSGNTIYF.

CDR3 coding DNA: TGCGCCAGCAGCTTGGTCGGGGGGGTCGATGAGCAGTTCTTC. Translated: CASSLVGGVDEQFF. V gene TRBV5-1 combines with J gene TRBJ2-1; TRBD2 aligns across 8 bases. This CDR3 region has 14 residues. CDR1 and CDR2 from the germline V gene are SGHRS and YFSETQ. Losses at the gene ends were 0 bases for V and 8 bases for J; bases not matched to a gene: 4.

The chain uses TRBV5-6 and TRBJ1-2; D gene ambiguous. V shed 2 bases and J shed 2 bases, with 7 bases lying between them. Germline CDR1 is SGHDT and CDR2 is YYEEEE. The CDR3 totals 13 residues. CDR3 sequence: CASSFRQNYGYTF. Written as DNA, the CDR3 is TGTGCCAGCAGCTTTCGGCAGAACTATGGCTACACCTTC.

This chain links TRBV19 with TRBJ2-2; D is unclear. The V end lost 6 bases, the J end lost 0 bases, and 11 bases lay between the germline ends. Per germline, CDR1 LNHDA and CDR2 SQIVND (reference sequence). The CDR3 has 15 amino acids. CDR3 in amino acids: CASSPEISNTGELFF. CDR3 nucleotides: TGTGCCAGTAGCCCAGAGATATCGAACACCGGGGAGCTGTTTTTT.

The table lists this clone with a count of one. The chain uses TRBV2 and TRBJ1-5; D is unclear. The germline V gene has CDR1 SNHLY and CDR2 FYNNEI. The CDR3 loop spans 15 amino acids. V lost 4 bases to trimming and J lost 8 bases, with 18 bases between them. Here the CDR3 reads CASSVAEVLTKPQHF. The CDR3 nucleotides are TGTGCCAGCAGTGTAGCGGAGGTTTTAACCAAGCCCCAGCATTTT.

This clone has more than one count but fewer than ten. This sequence joins TRBV5-1 and TRBJ1-1; TRBD1 matches 9 bases. V gave up 5 bases and J gave up 5 bases; unmatched junction bases: 13. The CDR3 spans 16 residues. CDR1 is SGHRS and CDR2 is YFSETQ in the germline V gene. The CDR3 spells CASSIGRTGTGTEAFF. CDR3 coding DNA: TGCGCCAGCAGTATAGGTAGGACCGGGACAGGGACTGAAGCTTTCTTT.

V is TRBV5-3 and J is TRBJ1-4; the match to TRBD1 covers 7 bases. TRBV5-3 is labeled an ORF, and its function is uncertain. The CDR3 has 11 residues. The J segment lost 11 bases and the V segment lost 6 bases, leaving 4 bases of the junction unmatched. CDR3 DNA: TGTGCCAGAAAGGGGGCGAAGAAACTGTTTTTT. Its translation is CARKGAKKLFF.

The chain carries TRBV19 and TRBJ1-5; D gene unclear. V was trimmed by 4 bases and J by 1 base, leaving 11 bases between them. The CDR3 consists of 15 residues. Germline CDR1 reads LNHDA; CDR2 reads SQIVND (reference sequence). CDR3 residues: CASSTPGGSNQPQHF. DNA for the CDR3: TGTGCCAGTAGTACCCCGGGCGGGAGCAATCAGCCCCAGCATTTT.

This clone was seen once. The chain links TRBV6-6 to TRBJ1-2, with TRBD1 matching over 9 bases. Germline values: CDR1 MNHNY, CDR2 SVGAGI (reference sequence). V trimming: 2 bases; J trimming: 1 base; junction bases outside the gene matches: 2. The CDR3 covers 15 residues. The CDR3 loop is CASSYPDRGNYGYTF. The CDR3 bases are TGTGCCAGCAGTTACCCGGACAGGGGTAACTATGGCTACACCTTC.

J is TRBJ1-5 and V is TRBV7-2, with D perhaps matching TRBD1 (5 bases). CDR3 size: 15 residues. CDR1 and CDR2 from the germline V gene are SGHTA and FQGNSA. V lost 3 bases and J lost 7, with 16 bases in between. DNA for the CDR3: TGTGCCAGCAGCTTCCTGGGCAGGGAAGGACAGCCCCAGCATTTT. The encoded protein is CASSFLGREGQPQHF. The complete variable domain, with remaining parts taken from reference TRBV7-2 and TRBJ1-5, reads GAGVSQSPSNKVTEKGKDVELRCDPISGHTALYWYRQSLGQGLEFLIYFQGNSAPDKSGLPSDRFSAERTGGSVSTLTIQRTQQEDSAVYLCASSFLGREGQPQHFGDGTRLSIL.

The chain links TRBV5-1 to TRBJ2-7; TRBD1 or TRBD2 may be the D gene (5 bases each). The CDR3 is 15 residues long. V lost 3 bases, J lost 0 bases, and 13 bases lay in between. The germline gives CDR1 SGHRS, CDR2 YFSETQ. The DNA of the CDR3 is TGCGCCAGCAGCTACCGAAGGGGAGACTCCTACGAGCAGTACTTC. Protein product: CASSYRRGDSYEQYF. The variable domain in full, with the rest retrieved from reference TRBV5-1 and TRBJ2-7, is KAGVTQTPRYLIKTRGQQVTLSCSPISGHRSVSWYQQTPGQGLQFLFEYFSETQRNKGNFPGRFSGRQFSNSRSEMNVSTLELGDSALYLCASSYRRGDSYEQYFGPGTRLTVT.

This clone appeared a few times. The chain employs TRBV12-3 or TRBV12-4 and TRBJ1-2; no firm D call. The V end was cut by 3 bases, the J end by 4 bases, with 9 bases between. The CDR3 length is 13 residues. Written as DNA, the CDR3 is TGTGCCAGCAGTTTCGGCAGCCCCTATGGCTACACCTTC. Protein sequence: CASSFGSPYGYTF.

The chain recombines TRBV3-1 (or the pseudogene TRBV3-2) with TRBJ2-1; 8 bases map to TRBD1. From germline, CDR1 is LGHDT and CDR2 YNNKEL (reference sequence). The V segment lost 1 base and the J segment 1 base; nucleotides outside the gene matches: 6. The CDR3 is 17 residues long. CDR3 sequence reads: CASSQVRRGRSYNEQFF. CDR3 in DNA: TGTGCCAGCAGCCAAGTCCGCAGGGGGCGGTCCTACAATGAGCAGTTCTTC.